The clone carrying this T cell receptor beta chain came up many times. No antigen is known for it. This entry is derived from a study of T-cell memory formation after mild COVID-19. Across the whole study: Largely donor-specific TCR clusters were found. Study-wide results and limits: Researchers found some responding clones in pre-infection memory, a sign that cross-reactive memory joined.

Using constant-segment primers, 5'RACE produced TCR alpha and TCR beta cDNA libraries carrying sample barcodes and UMIs. Via MiXCR, TCRdb re-called the 5' RACE reads, giving one row per CDR3 protein. This sample has about 270,000 distinct CDR3 sequences, with about 20% found just once. The germline gives CDR1 SNHLY, CDR2 FYNNEI. The CDR3 runs 15 residues. With 7 bases clipped from V and 5 bases from J, the junction kept 12 bases outside the gene matches. The sample comprised PBMCs or a T cell subset sorted from them (not recorded which). The chain uses TRBV2 and TRBJ2-3; the match to TRBD2 covers 7 bases. The clonotype originates from a man younger than 35 who had mild COVID-19 (a few samples of this study predate the infection). Cell type and time point are not known. DNA of the CDR3: TGTGCCAGCAAAAGACTAGCCTCGCGTTTAGATACGCAGTATTTT. Translation: CASKRLASRLDTQYF.